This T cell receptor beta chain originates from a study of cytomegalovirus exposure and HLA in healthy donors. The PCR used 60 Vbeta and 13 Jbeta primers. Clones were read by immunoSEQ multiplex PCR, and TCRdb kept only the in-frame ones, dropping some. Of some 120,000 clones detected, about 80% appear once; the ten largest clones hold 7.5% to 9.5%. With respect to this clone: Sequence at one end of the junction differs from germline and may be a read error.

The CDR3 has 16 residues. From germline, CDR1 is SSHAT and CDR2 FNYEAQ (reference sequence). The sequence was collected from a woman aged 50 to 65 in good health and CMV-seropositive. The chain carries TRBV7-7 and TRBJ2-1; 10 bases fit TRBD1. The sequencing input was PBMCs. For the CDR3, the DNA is TGTGCTAGCAGCACGCGACAGGGGGCCGCATACAATGAGCAGTTCTTC. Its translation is CASSTRQGAAYNEQFF. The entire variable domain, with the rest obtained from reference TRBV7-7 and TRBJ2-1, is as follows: GAGVSQSPRYKVTKRGQDVTLRCDPISSHATLYWYQQALGQGPEFLTYFNYEAQPDKSGLPSDRFSAERPEGSISTLTIQRTEQRDSAMYRCASSTRQGAAYNEQFFGPGTRLTVL.